This TCR beta chain was obtained from a study of Ad26.COV2.S vaccination and SARS-CoV-2 variants. Study background: By the intramuscular route, Ad26.COV2.S was given once, or twice 56 days apart.

This clone was picked up one time. No antigen is known for it. The CDR3 has 15 amino acids. Germline assignment: CDR1 SGHTA and CDR2 FQGNSA. With 0 bases removed from V and 5 bases from J, the gap between germline ends came to 13 bases. Study-wide points: Total responses of T cells may have been underestimated by the analyses of TCR breadth and depth. Substantial breadth in spike-specific CD8+ and CD4+ T cell responses was reportedly seen after vaccination. People who got the vaccine or the placebo had similar non-spike TCR breadth.

Produced via immunoSEQ multiplex PCR; TCRdb's table is partial and in-frame only. The sample contains around 320,000 clones, around 84% of which appear only once. Treatment given: around 19 received Ad26.COV2.S at low or high dose, single or two shots; about five received placebo; per-sample allocation not given. Sample collection was performed on day 63 after the first vaccine or placebo injection. The source is a person aged 18 to 65 who received the Ad26.COV2.S COVID-19 vaccine or a placebo. J is TRBJ1-2 and V is TRBV7-2; TRBD1 might be the D (5 bases). This material consisted of peripheral blood, taken in a trial of Ad26.COV2.S vaccine versus placebo. CDR3 residues: CASSLARRGFYGYTF. CDR3 in DNA: TGTGCCAGCAGCTTAGCGAGGAGGGGCTTTTATGGCTACACCTTC. The full variable domain, in which reference TRBV7-2 and TRBJ1-2 provide the parts outside the CDR3, is GAGVSQSPSNKVTEKGKDVELRCDPISGHTALYWYRQSLGQGLEFLIYFQGNSAPDKSGLPSDRFSAERTGGSVSTLTIQRTQQEDSAVYLCASSLARRGFYGYTFGSGTRLTVV.